This T cell receptor beta chain was recorded in a study of T cell responses to AZD1222 COVID-19 vaccine. The study's findings and limits: Clonal diversity was possibly underestimated; the donors were predominantly white British and more often female. At baseline, seropositivity was found in only six AZD1222 recipients.

Comment on this clone: No antigen is known for it.

V lost 4 bases to trimming and J lost 3 bases, with 12 bases between them. The CDR3 extends over 13 amino acids. Germline V gene data show CDR1 as SQVTM and CDR2 as ANQGSEA. This table comes from immunoSEQ multiplex PCR, and its TCRdb copy is limited to in-frame clones, with some not included. The sample has tens of thousands of clones; around three quarters are singletons. The receptor comes from an adult in good health. This chain connects TRBV29-1 to TRBJ1-2; D is unclear. Source: peripheral blood, taken on day 0 of AZD1222 vaccination. In DNA form, the CDR3 reads TGCAGCGTTGGTAAATCAGCCGACTATGGCTACACCTTC. Its translation: CSVGKSADYGYTF.